These 5 T cell receptor beta chains were sequenced from one sample in a study of beta chain features in type 1 diabetes. Sequenced material consisted of expressed TCRB transcripts (all of the isolated RNA was reverse transcribed). The method was immunoSEQ multiplex PCR; TCRdb's version includes in-frame clones alone and lacks a portion of them. The table has roughly 350,000 clones, about 10% seen once. No antigens are known for them. Notes on the study in general: In every one of the four CD4+ subsets, TCRB CDR3s were moderately but significantly shorter in Type 1 diabetes patients.

The sample comprised central memory CD4+ T cells from blood. Receptors originate from a young man with type 1 diabetes.

This clone was seen a handful of times. The rearrangement uses TRBV28 and TRBJ2-3; either TRBD1 or TRBD2 may supply D (7 bases each). Germline V lookup: CDR1 MDHEN, CDR2 SYDVKM. V lost 7 bases and J 1 base, leaving 15 bases between the germline ends. The CDR3 has 15 residues. The CDR3 spells CASTQGGLRTDTQYF. The CDR3 DNA reads as TGTGCCAGCACCCAGGGGGGACTACGCACAGATACGCAGTATTTT. Variable domain in full (rest from reference TRBV28 and TRBJ2-3): DVKVTQSSRYLVKRTGEKVFLECVQDMDHENMFWYRQDPGLGLRLIYFSYDVKMKEKGDIPEGYSVSREKKERFSLILESASTNQTSMYLCASTQGGLRTDTQYFGPGTRLTVL.

A few counts support this clone. The chain is built from TRBV11-2 and TRBJ1-1; the D is unclear. The germline CDR1 and CDR2 sequences are SGHAT and FQNNGV. The CDR3 extends over 12 amino acids. The V end was cut by 0 bases, the J end by 10 bases, with 9 bases between. CDR3 amino acids: CASSLELARAFF. In DNA form, the CDR3 reads TGTGCCAGCAGCTTAGAGTTGGCGCGAGCTTTCTTT.

This clone was seen only a few times. The J gene is TRBJ2-1, the V gene TRBV7-2, with 13 bases fitting TRBD2. V dropped 4 bases and J dropped 10; count of bases not matched to a gene: 10. The CDR3 runs 16 residues. Germline-derived CDR1 and CDR2 are SGHTA and FQGNSA. The CDR3 coding sequence is TGTGCCAGCAGCTCGCCCTGGACTAGCGGGAGAGGCGAGCAGTTCTTC. This codes for CASSSPWTSGRGEQFF.

The V and J genes are TRBV7-2 and TRBJ2-6; D may correspond to TRBD1 or TRBD2 (5 bases each). V lost 5 bases and J lost 0, with 8 bases in between. Germline-derived CDR1 and CDR2 are SGHTA and FQGNSA. This CDR3 contains 15 residues. CDR3: CASSRDVSGANVLTF. DNA of the CDR3: TGTGCCAGCAGCCGGGACGTCTCTGGGGCCAACGTCCTGACTTTC.

This clone has just a few counts. V gene TRBV5-1 combines with J gene TRBJ2-2; 13 positions match TRBD2. The germline V gene encodes CDR1 SGHRS and CDR2 YFSETQ. The CDR3 extends over 19 amino acids. V lost 0 bases and J lost 2; bases outside the gene matches: 7. CDR3 in amino acids: CASSLGLAGGRINTGELFF. In DNA form, the CDR3 reads TGCGCCAGCAGCTTGGGACTAGCGGGAGGCCGTATTAACACCGGGGAGCTGTTTTTT.